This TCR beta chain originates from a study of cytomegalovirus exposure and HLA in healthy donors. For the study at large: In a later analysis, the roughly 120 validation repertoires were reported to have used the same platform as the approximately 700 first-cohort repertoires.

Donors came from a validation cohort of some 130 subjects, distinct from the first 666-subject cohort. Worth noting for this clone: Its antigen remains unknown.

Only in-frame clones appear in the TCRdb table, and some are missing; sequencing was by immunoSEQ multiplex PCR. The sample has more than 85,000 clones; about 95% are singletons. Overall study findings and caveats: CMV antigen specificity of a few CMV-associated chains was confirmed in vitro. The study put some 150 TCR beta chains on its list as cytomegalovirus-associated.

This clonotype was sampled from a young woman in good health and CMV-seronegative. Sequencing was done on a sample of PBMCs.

The CDR3 loop is CATSRVGQGETQYF. The CDR3 region has the DNA TGTGCCACCAGCAGAGTGGGACAGGGGGAGACCCAGTACTTC. The V call is TRBV15, the J call TRBJ2-5; the match to TRBD1 covers 10 bases. The length of the CDR3 is 14 residues. V shed 1 base and J 5 bases; nucleotides not matched to a gene: 1. Germline V gene sequence: CDR1 LNHNV, CDR2 YYDKDF (reference sequence).